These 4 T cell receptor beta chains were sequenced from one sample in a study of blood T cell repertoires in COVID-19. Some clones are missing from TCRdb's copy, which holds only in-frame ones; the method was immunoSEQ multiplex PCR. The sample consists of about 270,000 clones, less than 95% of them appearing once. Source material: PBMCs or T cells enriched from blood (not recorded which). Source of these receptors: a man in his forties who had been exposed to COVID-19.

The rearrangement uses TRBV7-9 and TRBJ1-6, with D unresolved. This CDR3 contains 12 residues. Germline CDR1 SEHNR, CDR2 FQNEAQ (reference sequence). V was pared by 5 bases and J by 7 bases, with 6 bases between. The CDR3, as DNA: TGTGCCAGCAGCCGAGAGAATTCACCCCTCCACTTT. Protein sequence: CASSRENSPLHF.

The CDR3 loop is CASSFKGIDNQPQHF. As DNA, the CDR3 is TGTGCCAGCAGCTTTAAGGGGATAGACAATCAGCCCCAGCATTTT. The chain carries TRBV7-8 and TRBJ1-5; a possible D gene is TRBD1 (5 bases). V lost 3 bases and J lost 3, with 12 bases in between. The CDR3 spans 15 residues. Germline CDR1 and CDR2: SGHVS and FQNEAQ.

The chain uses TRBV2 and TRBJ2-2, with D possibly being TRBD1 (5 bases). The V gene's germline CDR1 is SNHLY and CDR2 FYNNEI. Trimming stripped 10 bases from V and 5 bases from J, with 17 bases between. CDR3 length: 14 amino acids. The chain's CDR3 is CATVGQGETGELFF. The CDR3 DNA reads TGTGCCACCGTGGGTCAGGGCGAAACCGGGGAGCTGTTTTTT.

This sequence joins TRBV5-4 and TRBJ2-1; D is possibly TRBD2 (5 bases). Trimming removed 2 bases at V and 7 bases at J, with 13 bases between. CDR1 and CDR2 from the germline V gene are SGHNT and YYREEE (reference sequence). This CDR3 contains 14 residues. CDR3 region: CASSLAETMNEQFF. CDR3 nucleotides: TGTGCCAGCAGCTTAGCTGAGACTATGAATGAGCAGTTCTTC.